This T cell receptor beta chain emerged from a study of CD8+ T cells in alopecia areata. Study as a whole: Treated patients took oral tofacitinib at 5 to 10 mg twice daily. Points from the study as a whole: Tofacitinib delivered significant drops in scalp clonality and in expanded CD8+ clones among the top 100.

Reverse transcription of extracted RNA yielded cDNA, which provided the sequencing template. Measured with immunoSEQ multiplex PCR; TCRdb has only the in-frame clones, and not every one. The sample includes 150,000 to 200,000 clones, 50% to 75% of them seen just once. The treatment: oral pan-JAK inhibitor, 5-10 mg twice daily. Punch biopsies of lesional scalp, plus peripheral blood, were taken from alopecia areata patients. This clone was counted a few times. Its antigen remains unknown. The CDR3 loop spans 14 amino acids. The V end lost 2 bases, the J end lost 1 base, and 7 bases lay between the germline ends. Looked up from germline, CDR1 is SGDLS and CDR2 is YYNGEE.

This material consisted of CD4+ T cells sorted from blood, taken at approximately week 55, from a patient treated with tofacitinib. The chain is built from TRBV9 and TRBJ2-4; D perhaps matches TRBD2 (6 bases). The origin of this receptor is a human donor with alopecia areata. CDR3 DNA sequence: TGTGCCAGCAGCGTGGGGGGTGCCAAAAACATTCAGTACTTC. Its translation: CASSVGGAKNIQYF.